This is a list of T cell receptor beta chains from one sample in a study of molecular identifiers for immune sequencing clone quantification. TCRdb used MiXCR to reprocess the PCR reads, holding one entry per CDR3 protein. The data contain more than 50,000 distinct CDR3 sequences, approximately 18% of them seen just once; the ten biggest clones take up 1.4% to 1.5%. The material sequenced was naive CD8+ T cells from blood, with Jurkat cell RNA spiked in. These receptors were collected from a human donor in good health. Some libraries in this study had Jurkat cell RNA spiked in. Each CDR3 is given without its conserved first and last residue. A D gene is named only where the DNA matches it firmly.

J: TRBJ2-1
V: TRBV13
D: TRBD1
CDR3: ASSLGTGGEF

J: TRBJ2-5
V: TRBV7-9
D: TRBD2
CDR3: ASSLAWTSGPQETQY

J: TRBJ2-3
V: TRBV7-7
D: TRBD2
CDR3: ASSLGTSVSTDTQY

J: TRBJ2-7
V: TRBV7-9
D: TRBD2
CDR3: ASSLARRTSGRAAYEQY

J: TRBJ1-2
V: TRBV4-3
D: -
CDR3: ASSQDSRADGYT

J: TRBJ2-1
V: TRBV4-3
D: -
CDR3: ASSQDIYNEQF

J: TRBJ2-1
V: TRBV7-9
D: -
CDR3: ASSFPNEQF

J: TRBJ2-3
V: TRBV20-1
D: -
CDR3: SASPIYRGGTTSTDTQY

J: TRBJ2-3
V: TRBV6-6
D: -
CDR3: ASSYSEDTQY

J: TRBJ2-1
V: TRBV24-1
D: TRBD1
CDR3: ATSVRGTGINNEQF

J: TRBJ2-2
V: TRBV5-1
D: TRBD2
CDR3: ASSPWTSGATGELF

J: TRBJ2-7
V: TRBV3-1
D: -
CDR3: ASSQGRGPPQQY

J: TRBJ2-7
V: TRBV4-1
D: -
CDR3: ASSQFRGGYEQY

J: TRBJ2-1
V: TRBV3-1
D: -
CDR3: ASSQVGYSVEQF

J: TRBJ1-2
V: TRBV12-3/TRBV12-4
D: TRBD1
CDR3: ASSWTGTSYGYT

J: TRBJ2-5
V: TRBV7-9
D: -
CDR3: ASSPRRGPLQETQY

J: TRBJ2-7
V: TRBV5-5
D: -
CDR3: ASSLVLSYEQY

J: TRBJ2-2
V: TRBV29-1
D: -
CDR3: SVRAGELF

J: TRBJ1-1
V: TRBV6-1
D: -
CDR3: ASRPPVGLNTEAF

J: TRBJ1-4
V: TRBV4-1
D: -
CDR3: ASSQGATNEKLF

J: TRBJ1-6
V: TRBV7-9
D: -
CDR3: ASTLVVPRTETYNSPLH

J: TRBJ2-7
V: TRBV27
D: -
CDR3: ASRPALQWEQY

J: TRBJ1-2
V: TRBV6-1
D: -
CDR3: ASSPWSANYGYT

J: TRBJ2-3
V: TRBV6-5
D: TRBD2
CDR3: ASGDLGGRAPDTQY

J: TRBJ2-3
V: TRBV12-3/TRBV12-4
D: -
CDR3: ASSATGEEREAITDTQY

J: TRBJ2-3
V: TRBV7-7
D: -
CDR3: ASSLVLGDTQY

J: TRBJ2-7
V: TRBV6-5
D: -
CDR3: ASSYLAGAYEQY

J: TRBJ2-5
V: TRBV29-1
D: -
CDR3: SVEDTGPWVTQY

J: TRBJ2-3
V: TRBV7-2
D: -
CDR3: ASSLVSQATDTQY

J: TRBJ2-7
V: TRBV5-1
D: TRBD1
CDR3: ASSPDRDYEQY

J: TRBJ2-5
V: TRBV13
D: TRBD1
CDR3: ASSWVRGTEGQETQY

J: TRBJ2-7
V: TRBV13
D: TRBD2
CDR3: ASCLGLAGVYEQY

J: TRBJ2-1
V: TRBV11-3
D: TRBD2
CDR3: ASSPRTSSYNEQF

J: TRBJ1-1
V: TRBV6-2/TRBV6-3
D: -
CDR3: ASSYSWTVDTEAF

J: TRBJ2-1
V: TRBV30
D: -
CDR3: AWKLGFNEQF

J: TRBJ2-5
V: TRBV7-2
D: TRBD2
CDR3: ASSLTWQTSAQETQY

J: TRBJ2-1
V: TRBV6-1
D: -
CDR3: ASSYRDNEQF

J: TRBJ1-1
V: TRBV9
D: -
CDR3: ASSVGGRPANTEAF

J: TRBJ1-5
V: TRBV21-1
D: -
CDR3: ASSKAPGQVSNQPQH

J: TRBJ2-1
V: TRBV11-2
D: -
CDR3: ASTPLRGRLEQF

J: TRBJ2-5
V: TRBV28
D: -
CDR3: ASRGDWGDQETQY

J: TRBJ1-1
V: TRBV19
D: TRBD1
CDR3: ASSIADRTTEAF

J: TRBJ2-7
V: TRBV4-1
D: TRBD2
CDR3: ASSQGPLAGPGEQY

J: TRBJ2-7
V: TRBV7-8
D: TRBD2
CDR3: ASSLAVAGVSPYEQY

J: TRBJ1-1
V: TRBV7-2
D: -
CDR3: ASTLGGAFRTEAF

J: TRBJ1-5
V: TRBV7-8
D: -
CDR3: ASSLVPGGNQPQH

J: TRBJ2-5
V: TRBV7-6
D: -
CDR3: ASSRYRQGRGETQY

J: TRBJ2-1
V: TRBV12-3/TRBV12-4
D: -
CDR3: ASSFLGVNEQF